Sequencing of this T cell receptor (beta chain) was carried out in a study of OX40 agonist ivuxolimab in advanced cancers. Study details: Given to patients was ivuxolimab, an agonistic anti-OX40 (CD134) antibody.

Study observations and caveats: Antigen specificity of clonally expanded peripheral T cells was not established. At 0.1 to 3.0 mg/kg and by week 6, clonal expansion occurred in CD4+ and CD8+ blood T cells. Researchers report that CD8+ T cells had, on average, more expanded clones than CD4+.

Profiled with immunoSEQ multiplex PCR; TCRdb holds only in-frame clones, not every one. The sample lists around 110,000 clones, 75% to 95% seen once, with around 0.48% in the top ten. Trimming left V 3 bases short and J 6 bases short, with 12 bases between. This CDR3 spans 14 amino acids. Germline V gives CDR1 MDHEN, CDR2 SYDVKM. As concerns this clone: Its cognate antigen is unknown.

Specimen: CD4+ or CD8+ T cells sorted from blood, collected in a trial of the OX40 agonist ivuxolimab. The TCR comes from an adult with an advanced solid tumor such as melanoma, head and neck, liver or kidney cancer. V gene TRBV28 combines with J gene TRBJ1-5; the D gene is possibly TRBD1 (5 bases). CDR3 DNA sequence: TGTGCCAGCAGTTTGGGGGGGTTCGGTCAGCCCCAGCATTTT. This gives the protein CASSLGGFGQPQHF.